This T cell receptor (beta chain) was profiled in a study of metastatic and nonmetastatic thyroid tumors. Study-level information: Across blood and tumor or nodule tissue, repertoires from malignant and benign thyroid patients were compared with one another.

Per the original methods: A classifier for distant metastasis in papillary thyroid cancer was constructed using CDR3 differences observed across clinicopathological groups. With MiXCR, TCRdb called clones anew from the PCR reads. TCRdb, not the original authors, processed these V and J calls. The data hold around 12,000 clones, with 30% to 35% observed a single time. Study-level findings and limits: Benign nodules were reported to have significantly lower TCR beta diversity than malignant thyroid tumors, in blood and tumor.

V was trimmed by 0 bases and J by 1 base, leaving 9 bases between them. Germline V CDR1 and CDR2: SGHDN, FVKESK. The CDR3 has 15 residues. No treatment had been given to any patient before thyroid surgery. This clone was detected many times. Its antigen is undetermined. The receptor was derived from a female donor with papillary thyroid cancer or a benign thyroid nodule (not recorded which). Some clones in this sample may be carry-over from other donors' samples. Sequencing was carried out using tumor tissue. The chain couples TRBV14 to TRBJ1-1; D is possibly TRBD1 (5 bases). CDR3 residues: CASSQDVGTNTEAFF. DNA of the CDR3: TGTGCCAGCAGCCAAGATGTCGGGACGAACACTGAAGCTTTCTTT.